The 2 T cell receptor beta chains below all came from one sample that was sequenced in a study of T cell responses to AZD1222 COVID-19 vaccine. Sequenced by immunoSEQ multiplex PCR; TCRdb stores in-frame clones only, minus some. This table holds 90,000 to 120,000 clones, around 90% found once. The source was peripheral blood, collected on day 0 of AZD1222 vaccination. Receptors originate from an adult in good health.

The chain combines TRBV20-1 with TRBJ2-1; D is tentatively TRBD1 or TRBD2 (6 bases each). V was pared by 8 bases and J by 13 bases, with 18 bases between. Germline CDR1 is DFQATT and CDR2 is SNEGSKA (reference sequence). The CDR3 consists of 11 residues. The CDR3 DNA reads TGCAGTTCGCACGGGGGACATGGTCAGTTCTTC. Encoded protein: CSSHGGHGQFF.

The chain uses TRBV6-5 and TRBJ1-1, with a possible D match to TRBD1 (6 bases). V shed 8 bases and J shed 7 bases, with 11 bases lying between them. CDR1 is MNHEY, CDR2 SVGAGI, per germline. The CDR3 is made up of 11 amino acids. CDR3 sequence: CASGTGIEAFF. The CDR3 bases are TGTGCCAGCGGAACAGGGATTGAAGCTTTCTTT.